This T cell receptor beta chain is drawn from a study of beta chain features in type 1 diabetes. Study summary: Healthy donors and patients had similar age, gender and cell yields.

General observations from the study: Patients with Type 1 diabetes showed moderately but significantly shorter TCRB CDR3s in all four CD4+ subsets.

V lost 5 bases and J lost 2, with 9 bases in between. The CDR3 sequence is 13 residues long. Germline values: CDR1 SGHAT, CDR2 FQNNGV. Investigators reverse transcribed all isolated RNA, so they sequenced expressed TCRB transcripts. Method: immunoSEQ multiplex PCR; TCRdb's copy keeps in-frame clones and lacks some. The sample lists around 180,000 clones, about 8% occurring once. This clone was counted a few times. Its antigen remains unknown. Source material: central memory CD4+ T cells from blood. The genes are TRBV11-2 and TRBJ1-1, with D unresolved. This TCR was recovered from a woman between 40 and 50 years old with type 1 diabetes. The CDR3 sequence: CASSPLINTEAFF. DNA of the CDR3: TGTGCCAGCAGCCCTCTAATAAACACTGAAGCTTTCTTT.